The rows below give T cell receptor beta chains drawn from one sample of a study of blood T cell repertoires in COVID-19. Assay: immunoSEQ multiplex PCR; the TCRdb copy retains only in-frame clones and omits some. The table lists tens of thousands of clones, around 83% of them singletons. The sample comprised peripheral blood. These receptors came from a man older than 75 with acute or convalescent COVID-19. CDR3s include the opening cysteine and the closing phenylalanine or tryptophan. D genes are given only for firm matches. Some rows mark clone size as missing; the rest say once, few, many or name a class of expanded clone.

v_call,clone_size,j_call,d_call,cdr3_nt,cdr3_aa
TRBV11-2,once,TRBJ2-7,NA,TGTGCCAGCAGCGAAGGGACTGCCTCCTACGAGCAGTACTTC,CASSEGTASYEQYF
TRBV29-1,NA,TRBJ2-5,TRBD2,TGCAGCGTTTCCGGACTAGCGGGACAAGAGACCCAGTACTTC,CSVSGLAGQETQYF
TRBV3-1/TRBV3-2,NA,TRBJ1-3,NA,TGTGCCAGCAGCCAAGCCTACAGGGCCGGAAACACCATATATTTT,CASSQAYRAGNTIYF
TRBV7-3,once,TRBJ2-5,TRBD1,TGTGCCAGCAGCTCCACGACAGGGGTCCAAGAGACCCAGTACTTC,CASSSTTGVQETQYF
TRBV30,NA,TRBJ2-7,NA,TGTGCCTCAGATAAAGTCTACGAGCAGTACTTC,CASDKVYEQYF
TRBV10-3,NA,TRBJ1-1,TRBD1,TGTGCCATCAGATCAGGGGGCGCGGACACTGAAGCTTTCTTT,CAIRSGGADTEAFF
TRBV6-2/TRBV6-3,NA,TRBJ1-1,NA,TGTGCCAGCAGTTATTCAGGGTTCACTGAAGCTTTCTTT,CASSYSGFTEAFF
TRBV19,once,TRBJ2-5,NA,TGTGCCAGTAGTATAACGGGAGTAGGAGAGACCCAGTACTTC,CASSITGVGETQYF
TRBV6-5,once,TRBJ2-7,NA,TGTGCCAGCGCCCACCCTAGCGTCTCCTACGAGCAGTACTTC,CASAHPSVSYEQYF
TRBV30,NA,TRBJ2-1,TRBD2,TGTGCCTGGAGTACCCAGCGGGGGGGTTACAATGAGCAGTTCTTC,CAWSTQRGGYNEQFF
TRBV7-2,NA,TRBJ2-4,NA,TGTGCCAGCAGCTTAGGGCTAAACAGGGCACTAGCCAAAAACATTCAGTACTTC,CASSLGLNRALAKNIQYF
TRBV6-5,NA,TRBJ2-3,NA,TGTGCCAGCAGTTACTCAGCTTCCACAGATACGCAGTATTTT,CASSYSASTDTQYF
TRBV5-1,NA,TRBJ2-7,TRBD2,TGCGCCAGCAGCTTTCTGCCCGGGCGGGCCTCCGGGGGGTCCTACGAGCAGTACTTC,CASSFLPGRASGGSYEQYF
TRBV27,NA,TRBJ2-1,NA,TGTGCCAGCCTGGCCAGCGGACCTTACTACAATGAGCAGTTCTTC,CASLASGPYYNEQFF
TRBV18,NA,TRBJ2-3,NA,TGTGCCAGCTCACCACAGGGCACCCTAGCCACAGATACGCAGTATTTT,CASSPQGTLATDTQYF
TRBV5-6,NA,TRBJ2-6,TRBD1,TGTGCCAGCAGCTTGAAGGACAGGGTAACAACTGGGGCCAACGTCCTGACTTTC,CASSLKDRVTTGANVLTF
TRBV5-4,few,TRBJ1-2,TRBD1,TGTGCCAGCACCCCCTCCGGGACAGGGGGCCTTGGCTACACCTTC,CASTPSGTGGLGYTF
TRBV30,NA,TRBJ2-3,TRBD2,TGTGCCTGGAGTGGACTAGCTACAGATACGCAGTATTTT,CAWSGLATDTQYF
TRBV6-4,NA,TRBJ1-2,TRBD1,TGTGCCAGCAGTGAGGGGACAGGGGGCGGATATGGCTACACCTTC,CASSEGTGGGYGYTF
TRBV19,NA,TRBJ1-2,NA,TGTGCCAGTAGTATGGGCGGGGGCCGAGCTAACTATGGCTACACCTTC,CASSMGGGRANYGYTF
TRBV5-5,NA,TRBJ1-2,NA,TGTGCCAGCAGCTTTGGGCAGTCTAACTATGGCTACACCTTC,CASSFGQSNYGYTF
TRBV5-1,NA,TRBJ1-6,NA,TGCGCCAGCAGCATGCAGGGTGGGTATTCACCCCTCCACTTT,CASSMQGGYSPLHF
TRBV7-2,NA,TRBJ2-5,TRBD1,TGTGCCAGCAACCTGGGACAGGGAAAGACCCAGTACTTC,CASNLGQGKTQYF
TRBV11-1,NA,TRBJ2-2,NA,TGTGCCAGCAGCCCTAGAAACCGCGGAACCGGGGAGCTGTTTTTT,CASSPRNRGTGELFF
TRBV6-2/TRBV6-3,once,TRBJ2-1,TRBD2,TGTGCCAGCAGCCTACTAGCGGGGGTGTTCGGTGAGCAGTTCTTC,CASSLLAGVFGEQFF
TRBV11-3,NA,TRBJ1-2,NA,TGTGCCAGCAGCACGGGGGAAGGATATGGCTACACCTTC,CASSTGEGYGYTF
TRBV6-5,NA,TRBJ2-7,TRBD2,TGTGCCAGCAGTTACTCGTCGGCTAGCGGGGTTTACGAGCAGTACTTC,CASSYSSASGVYEQYF
TRBV9,NA,TRBJ2-2,TRBD2,TGTGCCAGCAGCGTAGATGGGACTAGCGGCACCGGGGAGCTGTTTTTT,CASSVDGTSGTGELFF
TRBV10-3,NA,TRBJ1-4,NA,TGTGCCATCGGCAGGGTGGGTGAGAAACTGTTTTTT,CAIGRVGEKLFF
TRBV10-3,NA,TRBJ2-3,NA,TGTGCCATCAGTAATAGGCAGGGGGGAGATACGCAGTATTTT,CAISNRQGGDTQYF
TRBV7-8,NA,TRBJ1-2,NA,TGTGCCAGCAGCTTAGCACAACGTGGCTACACCTTC,CASSLAQRGYTF
TRBV7-9,NA,TRBJ2-5,NA,TGTGCCAGCAGCTTAGAGGTTGGGGGGTTTCAAGAGACCCAGTACTTC,CASSLEVGGFQETQYF
TRBV4-3,NA,TRBJ2-3,TRBD2,TGCGCCAGCAGCCAAGATGGTGATAGCGGGGGGGCAGATACGCAGTATTTT,CASSQDGDSGGADTQYF
TRBV18,NA,TRBJ2-7,TRBD1,TGTGCCAGCTCACCTCCGGGACAGGGTATATTCGAGCAGTACTTC,CASSPPGQGIFEQYF
TRBV5-4,NA,TRBJ2-7,NA,TGTGCCAGCAGTCCTCGGGGGTACGAGCAGTACTTC,CASSPRGYEQYF
TRBV11-3,NA,TRBJ2-2,TRBD2,TGTGCCAGCAGCCTGAGCGGGATTAGCACCGGGGAGCTGTTTTTT,CASSLSGISTGELFF